This T cell receptor (beta chain) comes out of a study of blood T cell repertoires in COVID-19 (dated by TCRdb to 2018 to 2020). About the full investigation: Collaborator samples came from the United States, Italy and Spain and covered acute and convalescent phases of COVID-19. The material from the prospective study consisted of cDNA or gDNA derived from T cells, B-cell-depleted T cells, or PBMCs. Deeply sampled blood TCRbeta repertoires from subjects exposed to, actively infected with, or recovered from COVID-19 were included in the dataset. The repertoires were released in a freely available public database intended as a resource for research on the immune response to SARS-CoV-2. Samples were obtained from the ongoing ImmuneRACE study (first 160 participants) and from about 1,300 subjects provided by 6 global collaborators. The sample metadata nearly always contained a de-identified subject ID, COVID-19 status, age in years and sex. Where available, HLA class I and class II types were taken from metadata supplied by the sample provider and were not determined by assay-based typing. The full study reports these points: The quantity of clinical and demographic metadata differed by source and by participant and was supplied without curation.

A remark on this clone: It has no known antigen specificity. Within one base of it there is no much larger clone, and no base qualities were kept.

Each collaborating institution followed its own protocols to collect whole blood in K2EDTA tubes. For TCRbeta analysis, collaborators shipped samples in one of three forms: frozen whole blood, isolated PBMCs, or DNA extracted from either of those sample types. TCRbeta CDR3 regions were amplified from genomic DNA using the immunoSEQ Assay, a bias-controlled multiplex PCR. As for how the authors treated the data: The number of nucleated cells in each sample was estimated from the amplification of reference gene primers within the assay. Sequence reads were collapsed and filtered to measure the absolute abundance of every unique TCRbeta CDR3 rearrangement. For each sample, productive Simpson clonality was calculated as the square root of Simpson's diversity index across productive rearrangements. Sourced from immuneACCESS, this table was stored by TCRdb with only in-frame sequences that have V and J called. A share of the clones is absent; for the studies checked, an unresolved V gene accounts for under half, and the remainder has no known explanation. V and J calls and clone size are copied from that table; D and trimming were computed from the DNA. In this sample the table shows about 130,000 clones, around 80% of which occur a single time. Less than 2% of the sample rests with the top ten.

The germline V gene (reference sequence) specifies DFQATT as CDR1 and SNEGSKA as CDR2. The CDR3 numbers 11 residues from cysteine through phenylalanine. Only the CDR3 region is kept as DNA, spanning 33 bases read in frame from base 1. V was cut back by 4 bases and J by 1 base, leaving a gap of 4 bases between them. Rearrangement joined TRBV20-1 to TRBJ1-1; the D gene is not confidently resolved. The TCR originated in a man in his 70s with acute or convalescent COVID-19. The sequenced sample consisted of peripheral blood. For the CDR3, the sequence is CSAIQNTEAFF. The sequence in DNA is TGCAGTGCTATCCAGAACACTGAAGCTTTCTTT.